This T cell receptor beta chain derives from a study of blood T cell repertoires in COVID-19. Original processing methods: Nucleated cell number was recorded as an estimate derived from reference gene primer amplification. Produced via immunoSEQ multiplex PCR; TCRdb's table is partial and in-frame only. For V, J and clone size, that table is used; D and trimming come from the DNA. The sample carries 35,000 to 40,000 clones, around 80% recorded once. Germline V CDR1 and CDR2: MNHNY, SVGAGI (reference sequence). V gave up 5 bases and J gave up 0 bases; unmatched junction bases: 5. The CDR3 is made up of 16 amino acids.

Sequencing was carried out using peripheral blood. This rearrangement joins TRBV6-6 to TRBJ1-3, with 9 bases fitting TRBD1. This receptor was taken from a man aged 65 to 79 with acute or convalescent COVID-19. The CDR3 DNA follows: TGTGCCAGCAGTACGCAGACAGGGGGCTCTGGAAACACCATATATTTT. This gives the protein CASSTQTGGSGNTIYF.